There are a few counts of the clone carrying this T cell receptor beta chain. Its antigen is not known. Profiling relied on immunoSEQ multiplex PCR, and the TCRdb table lists in-frame clones only, not all of them. The sample has a few hundred thousand clones; 90% to 95% are singletons. This entry comes from a study of cytomegalovirus exposure and HLA in healthy donors. Broader study findings: The study found most TCR sequences rare, yet found some public TCRs in many donors. Among the CMV-associated chains, three were confirmed in vitro as specific for CMV antigens. Published work reported that the classifier diagnosed cytomegalovirus status with high specificity and sensitivity. The study listed approximately 160 cytomegalovirus-associated TCR beta chains.

After removal of 0 bases from V and 6 bases from J, the junction contained 0 bases not matched to a gene. This CDR3 is 15 amino acids long. The germline gives CDR1 SGHAT, CDR2 FQNNGV. The rearrangement uses TRBV11-2 and TRBJ1-6; TRBD1 matches 9 bases. The sequenced sample consisted of PBMCs. This receptor was taken from a woman under 30 in good health and CMV-seronegative. The CDR3 loop reads CASSLEGQGNSPLHF. The CDR3 DNA is TGTGCCAGCAGCTTAGAGGGACAGGGTAATTCACCCCTCCACTTT.